The entry below gives a single TCR beta chain sequence along with its context. The clone's antigen remains unknown. Base qualities are not recorded, but no much larger clone differs from it by a single base. The cohort comprised 670 or so healthy bone marrow donors. At the time of sampling, all cohort members were nominally healthy, though unrecorded immune exposures were likely present. The donor was CMV seropositive and was included in the group of around 300 seropositive cohort members. A peripheral blood sample was provided by each donor, and peripheral blood mononuclear cells were used for TCR beta sequencing. The Qiagen DNeasy Blood Extraction Kit was used to extract genomic DNA from the blood cell samples. Sequences SGDLS (CDR1) and YYNGEE (CDR2) are obtained from the germline V gene. The cysteine opens and the phenylalanine closes a CDR3 of 17 amino acids. This entry keeps only the CDR3 DNA: 51 bases, framed from base 1. V ends up 4 bases short and J 0 bases short, with an unmatched junction base count of 9.

The sample originates from a study of cytomegalovirus exposure and HLA in healthy donors (TCRdb year 2017). With respect to the entire study: According to an earlier analysis of a few hundred of the donors, about 179 million T cells yielded roughly 110 million unique TCR beta sequences and more than 250 Gb of sequence data. The study used immunosequencing to profile the T cell repertoires of approximately 650 subjects and linked those repertoires to cytomegalovirus serostatus. Of the 398 genotyped donors, roughly 80% were placed in the genetic ancestry cluster associated with self-reported Caucasian donors. The study aimed to test whether cataloging public T cell receptors could reveal signatures of past pathogen exposure. In an earlier analysis of roughly 580 of the donors, high-throughput TCR beta sequencing was used to judge whether each TCR beta V gene segment behaved as functional or pseudogenic. About 280 gigabases of sequencing data and around 90 million unique TCR sequences made up an early release that covered about 640 HLA-typed donors. A later analysis re-analyzed previously published TCR beta repertoires from roughly 630 donors and added high-resolution HLA genotyping to study TCR occurrence patterns. HLA typing covered class I and class II loci at four-digit resolution. The later analysis used no new phenotypic data to find candidate immune exposures, relying instead on TCR beta sequences and their occurrence across donors. The study combined high-throughput TCR immunosequencing, statistical association of individual TCRs with disease status, and machine learning to predict cytomegalovirus infection status. Because of strong linkage in the cohort, roughly 5 DR-DQ haplotypes were treated as single units for association and clustering. A later genetic analysis used genome-wide SNP genotypes for about 60% of the 666 donors, treating that subset as a discovery cohort. Besides the first cohort of hundreds of subjects, a separate validation cohort made up of roughly 120 different subjects was used. Among roughly 400 genotyped donors of the cohort, an average of approximately 230,000 unique TCR beta nucleotide sequences were sequenced per donor, roughly 18% of them non-productive. Donor age, sex, ethnicity and CMV serostatus were collected together with the repertoire data. Every discovery cohort repertoire had been produced on one sequencing platform. Typing coverage varied by locus: roughly 629-630 donors for A, B, C, DRB1 and DQB1; approximately 500 for DQA1; nearly 610 for DPA1; roughly 450 for DPB1.

The library was generated by the immunoSEQ multiplex PCR assay. A mixture of 60 forward primers for TCR Vbeta segments and 13 reverse primers for TCR Jbeta segments was used in the multiplex PCR. The CDR3 region of rearranged TCR beta genes was amplified from genomic DNA by a multiplex PCR assay. On the Illumina HiSeq System, the amplified TCR beta libraries were sequenced as 87-base-pair reads. The published analysis was carried out like this. A later analysis counted approximately 74 million unique TCR beta chains across the 666 repertoires, and roughly 9.9 million of these chains were shared by at least two donors. To remove PCR and sequencing errors, raw reads were error-corrected and collapsed into unique sequences using a nearest-neighbor algorithm that merged closely related sequences. V, D and J gene segments were assigned by aligning CDR3 sequences to IMGT reference sequences. For a sequence to be retained, at least a six-nucleotide match to both a V gene segment and a J gene segment was required. A rearrangement was called productive if the CDR3 had no stop codons and remained in frame with V and J, and every other rearrangement was called non-productive. Following IMGT convention, CDR3 was defined as the stretch from the second conserved V-encoded cysteine to the conserved J-encoded phenylalanine. The earlier analysis of 587 of the donors excluded any sequence lacking an unambiguous match to a single V gene segment. An earlier analysis of a few hundred of the donors classified V segments as functional when productive rearrangements were above 56.7% and as segregating when the standard deviation between donors was above 5%. To diagnose cytomegalovirus status from the catalog of TCR beta chain sequences, a statistical classification framework was built. In a later analysis, TCR nucleotide sequences were compared against IMGT/GENE-DB human TR gene sequences so that V and J genes could be assigned. The TCRdist pipeline was used in a later analysis to assign CDR3 sequences and most-parsimonious VDJ recombination scenarios. In a later analysis, every TCR beta chain was defined by the combination of its CDR3 amino acid sequence and its V-gene family, and reads without a unique V-gene family were dropped. A later analysis removed 592 highly shared, low-generation-probability nucleotide sequences to deal with suspected cross-contamination and a sequencing artifact. In a later analysis, a clonal expansion index for each public chain was calculated from normalized within-repertoire ranks of inferred template counts. In a later analysis, generation probabilities were computed using a VDJ recombination model fitted to out-of-frame rearrangements, and the results were checked against IGoR. In a later analysis, TCR-TCR, TCR-HLA and TCR-CMV co-occurrence was scored with hypergeometric tests, and a repertoire-size bias correction was applied to TCR pairs. To estimate false discovery rates, a later analysis permuted the HLA or CMV assignments 20 times. In a later analysis, co-occurring TCRs were grouped with DBSCAN, and TCRdist sequence similarity was added when clustering was performed within HLA-allele-positive subsets. Repertoires with fewer than 30,000 or more than 120,000 public chains were left out of co-occurrence clustering, as were several repertoires with anomalous nucleotide sharing. TCRdb took over this immuneACCESS table, retaining in-frame rearrangements with V and J assigned. Such tables are incomplete; in checked studies, under half of the missing clones stem from an unresolved V gene, and the remainder is unexplained. V, J and clone size are those of that table, while D and trimming were read from the DNA. The table for this sample lists tens of thousands of clones; about 90% of them were counted only once. About 1.6% of the sample comes from the top ten.

Study-level results and caveats: According to a later analysis, TCR association rates differed among HLA loci, with DRB1 alleles showing the most associated TCRs and HLA-C alleles showing the fewest. A later analysis found that most CMV-associated TCR beta chains appeared HLA-restricted, with HLA associations seemingly driven largely by CMV exposure. The sequencing pipeline was judged likely to have produced a cluster of highly shared sequence variants as a technical artifact. In both the original and validation cohorts, the classifier was reported to diagnose cytomegalovirus status with high specificity and sensitivity. Specific HLA alleles were associated with 15,000 to 20,000 TCR beta sequences at a false discovery rate of 0.05 in a later analysis. A later genetic analysis reported fewer N-insertions in productive TCRs among donors in an Asian-associated ancestry cluster than the roughly 700-donor mean. Because counts were too low, seventeen rarely observed V segments, including chromosome 9 orphons, were excluded from the earlier analysis of around 590 of the donors. In the study, around 150 TCR beta chains were listed as associated with cytomegalovirus. While some public TCRs were present in many individuals, most TCR sequences turned up only very rarely across donors. An earlier analysis of some 560 of the donors showed that most TCR beta V segments appeared in productive rearrangements either about 87% or about 30% of the time, which broadly matched IMGT annotations. In vitro tests confirmed that three of the cytomegalovirus-associated TCR beta chains recognize cytomegalovirus antigens. Correlated functional status among segregating V segments might be attributable to linkage disequilibrium, but an unknown experimental factor could not be ruled out. A later genetic analysis associated a missense DCLRE1C variant with V-gene and J-gene trimming of TCR beta chains, and an independent cohort replicated the association. A further reported finding was that TCR beta sequences accurately predicted the HLA-A and HLA-B alleles for most subjects in the first cohort. When HLA alleles, especially DR and DQ, strongly co-occurred, TCR associations were difficult to assign to individual alleles. Because HLA typing was unavailable for some donors at each locus, only the typed subset was used in association tests. According to a later analysis, parvovirus B19, influenza, CMV and Epstein-Barr virus appeared linked to several top co-occurrence clusters. Sequencing depth was assumed to be roughly uniform across donors in the presence/absence analyses, though that assumption may not hold. The authors suggested that the approach could potentially be extended to other disease states and immunological phenotypes. In a later analysis, HLA-associated TCR beta chains showed more clonal expansion and lower generation probabilities than non-associated chains that were equally common. The cohort was sequenced for TCR beta chains only, and without alpha or paired-chain data the features that could be detected were limited. The only immune exposure information available for the cohort was CMV serostatus. Some IMGT-functional V segments, including TRBV6-2 and TRBV6-3, could not be told apart with the 87-base-pair reads, so those segments were excluded.

What was sequenced was PBMCs. The chain is assembled from TRBV9 and TRBJ2-1; 8 central nucleotides agree with TRBD1. The TCR was taken from a man aged 25 to 40 in good health and CMV-seropositive. The CDR3: CASSSRGTGLSYNEQFF. The nucleotides read TGTGCCAGCAGCTCCCGTGGGACAGGTCTCTCCTACAATGAGCAGTTCTTC. With the portions outside the CDR3 filled from the reference TRBV9 and TRBJ2-1 genes, the complete variable region becomes DSGVTQTPKHLITATGQRVTLRCSPRSGDLSVYWYQQSLDQGLQFLIQYYNGEERAKGNILERFSAQQFPDLHSELNLSSLELGDSALYFCASSSRGTGLSYNEQFFGPGTRLTVL.